The 30 T cell receptor beta chains in this list originate from one sample, sequenced in a study of T cells after yellow fever vaccination. TCRdb independently ran MiXCR on the 5' RACE reads; one entry per CDR3 protein. The sample carries over 300,000 distinct CDR3 sequences, around 7.3% recorded once. The sample in question was PBMCs, obtained roughly 45 days after the first yellow fever vaccination. Receptors originate from a man younger than 35 who received the YFV17D yellow fever vaccine.

This sequence joins TRBV29-1 and TRBJ2-7, with 8 bases lining up with TRBD2. In germline, CDR1 is SQVTM, CDR2 ANQGSEA. The length of the CDR3 is 14 residues. The trim removed 6 bases at V and 0 bases at J, leaving 7 bases unmatched. Here the CDR3 DNA reads TGCAGCGTCTCCCCAGCGGGGGCCTCCTACGAGCAGTACTTC. Translation: CSVSPAGASYEQYF.

This clonotype came up a few times. The chain employs TRBV12-3 or TRBV12-4 and TRBJ1-2; a weak D match, TRBD1 (6 bases). The CDR3 has 13 residues. V was cut by 6 bases and J by 3 bases, with 11 bases left in between. The CDR3 DNA is TGTGCCAGCAGCGGGGGCGGAGACTATGGCTACACCTTC. It specifies CASSGGGDYGYTF.

This clonotype turned up a few times. The V gene is TRBV18, the J gene TRBJ2-3, with 9 bases aligning to TRBD2. V gave up 3 bases and J gave up 13 bases; unmatched junction bases: 8. Germline V gene data show CDR1 as KGHSH and CDR2 as LQKENI. The CDR3 has 13 residues. CDR3 in amino acids: CASSPVSGGPKYF. For the CDR3, the DNA is TGTGCCAGCTCACCGGTTAGCGGGGGCCCGAAGTATTTT.

In its sample, this clonotype was seen a few times. For the CDR3, the DNA is TGTGCCAGCAGTTTCTCAGCTCCGGGGGCTGACGGGGGTTTTAATGGCTACACCTTC. As protein: CASSFSAPGADGGFNGYTF. The rearrangement uses TRBV12-3 or TRBV12-4 and TRBJ1-2, with D possibly TRBD1 on 6 matching bases. V lost 3 bases, J lost 6 bases, and 29 bases lay in between. This CDR3 has 19 residues.

This clonotype has only a few counts. The genes are TRBV7-2 and TRBJ1-5; no reliable D call. The CDR3 loop spans 15 amino acids. Germline V lookup: CDR1 SGHTA, CDR2 FQGNSA. V lost 4 bases and J 0 bases, leaving 10 bases between the germline ends. In DNA, the CDR3 is TGTGCCAGCAGCTACCTGGGGAATAGCAATCAGCCCCAGCATTTT. This translates into CASSYLGNSNQPQHF.

The chain carries TRBV5-5 and TRBJ2-3; 8 bases match TRBD2. CDR3 size: 13 residues. CDR1 is SGHKS, CDR2 YYEKEE, per germline (reference sequence). The V and J ends lost 4 bases and 7 bases, in that order; junction bases with no gene match: 5. The CDR3 spells CASSPGGHYTQYF. CDR3 in DNA: TGTGCCAGCAGCCCGGGGGGGCATTATACGCAGTATTTT.

This chain uses TRBV20-1 with TRBJ1-1, with TRBD1 as a possible D gene (6 bases). The CDR3 has 15 residues. V lost 0 bases to trimming and J lost 3 bases, with 14 bases between them. Germline values: CDR1 DFQATT, CDR2 SNEGSKA (reference sequence). The CDR3 protein is CSARDNGGRDTEAFF. CDR3 DNA sequence: TGCAGTGCTAGAGATAATGGGGGCAGGGACACTGAAGCTTTCTTT.

This clonotype was seen a few times. DNA for the CDR3: TGTGCCAGCAGCCGGACGGGCTCTTCGACCCAGTACTTC. Translated, it gives CASSRTGSSTQYF. The V and J genes are TRBV7-9 and TRBJ2-5, with D uncertain. V gave up 5 bases and J gave up 7 bases, with 14 bases separating them. CDR3 length: 13 residues. In germline, CDR1 is SEHNR, CDR2 FQNEAQ (reference sequence).

Many counts were recorded for this clonotype. CDR3 bases: TGTGCCAGCAGGGTCCTGGGCACTGGATATGGCTACACCTTC. This codes for CASRVLGTGYGYTF. V is TRBV28 and J is TRBJ1-2; D unresolved. Germline V gene sequence: CDR1 MDHEN, CDR2 SYDVKM. CDR3 length: 14 residues. The V gene lost 6 bases and the J gene lost 5 bases, with 16 bases spanning the gap.

The V and J genes are TRBV7-2 and TRBJ2-5; 13 nucleotides agree with TRBD2. The CDR3 spans 15 residues. J lost 5 bases, V lost 5 bases, and 5 bases had no gene match. CDR1 is SGHTA, CDR2 FQGNSA, per germline. The CDR3 reads CASSAGLAGEETQYF. CDR3 DNA: TGTGCCAGCAGCGCCGGACTAGCGGGGGAGGAGACCCAGTACTTC.

This clonotype was detected only a few times. The CDR3 loop is CASSVTATGSPLHF. DNA for the CDR3: TGTGCCAGCAGCGTGACCGCTACCGGGTCACCCCTCCACTTT. J is TRBJ1-6 and V is TRBV7-2; D uncertain. The CDR3 has 14 amino acids. Trimming removed 5 bases at V and 10 bases at J, with 15 bases between. CDR1 and CDR2 from the germline V gene are SGHTA and FQGNSA.

Written as DNA, the CDR3 is TGTGCCAGCAGCTTAGCCAGGGGCACCGGGGAGCTGTTTTTT. Translating gives CASSLARGTGELFF. V is TRBV11-2 and J is TRBJ2-2; a possible D gene is TRBD1 (6 bases). The CDR3 sequence is 14 residues long. V gave up 1 base and J gave up 4 bases, with 7 bases separating them. Germline assignment: CDR1 SGHAT and CDR2 FQNNGV.

The chain recombines TRBV18 with TRBJ1-6, with no clear D. V dropped 3 bases and J dropped 5 bases, with 11 bases sitting between them. The CDR3 has 15 residues. The V gene's germline CDR1 is KGHSH and CDR2 LQKENI. As DNA, the CDR3 is TGTGCCAGCTCACCGCAGTCAGACAATAATTCACCCCTCCACTTT. It yields the protein CASSPQSDNNSPLHF. The variable domain in full, completed from reference TRBV18 and TRBJ1-6, reads NAGVMQNPRHLVRRRGQEARLRCSPMKGHSHVYWYRQLPEEGLKFMVYLQKENIIDESGMPKERFSAEFPKEGPSILRIQQVVRGDSAAYFCASSPQSDNNSPLHFGNGTRLTVT.

This chain connects TRBV7-2 to TRBJ2-2; possible D gene TRBD1, 6 bases. V shed 4 bases and J shed 3 bases, with 12 bases lying between them. The CDR3 has 15 residues. Germline-derived CDR1 and CDR2 are SGHTA and FQGNSA. The CDR3: CASSSQGAHTGELFF. For the CDR3, the DNA is TGTGCCAGCAGCTCACAGGGCGCTCACACCGGGGAGCTGTTTTTT.

This clonotype has just a few counts. The rearrangement uses TRBV7-9 and TRBJ2-1; a weak D match, TRBD1 (6 bases). Per germline, CDR1 SEHNR and CDR2 FQNEAQ (reference sequence). Trimming took 2 bases from V and 4 from J, leaving 9 bases between them. This CDR3 contains 14 residues. CDR3 nucleotide sequence: TGTGCCAGCAGCTTACCTCAGGGGTACAATGAGCAGTTCTTC. Its translation: CASSLPQGYNEQFF.

Ten or more counts support this clonotype. The chain couples TRBV5-1 to TRBJ1-1; D unresolved. This CDR3 is built from 14 residues. Per the germline V gene, CDR1 is SGHRS and CDR2 is YFSETQ. V lost 4 bases and J 1 base, leaving 11 bases between the germline ends. The CDR3 sequence is CASSPQTANTEAFF. The CDR3 coding sequence is TGCGCCAGCAGCCCCCAGACGGCGAACACTGAAGCTTTCTTT.

Many counts were recorded for this clonotype. An end of the junction differs from the germline gene, which may be a read error. The genes are TRBV10-3 and TRBJ2-5; 7 nucleotides line up with TRBD1. The V gene's germline CDR1 is ENHRY and CDR2 SYGVKD. The CDR3 length is 12 residues. CDR3 DNA sequence: TGTGCCGTGGGACAGATCCAAGAAACCCAGTACTTC. Protein sequence: CAVGQIQETQYF.

The V call is TRBV7-7, the J call TRBJ2-1; TRBD2 might be the D (6 bases). The CDR3 is 14 amino acids. Germline values: CDR1 SSHAT, CDR2 FNYEAQ (reference sequence). Trimming shortened V by 5 bases and J by 7 bases, and 15 bases separated the two germline ends. CDR3 nucleotides: TGTGCCAGCAGCCCTCTTCCCGGGGGAAATGAGCAGTTCTTC. It yields the protein CASSPLPGGNEQFF.

This clonotype was seen repeatedly, ten times or more. V usage is TRBV6-2 or TRBV6-3 and J usage is TRBJ2-3; 8 bases line up with TRBD2. The CDR3 loop spans 14 amino acids. With 8 bases clipped from V and 6 bases from J, the junction kept 10 bases outside the gene matches. Per germline, CDR1 MNHEY and CDR2 SVGEGT. CDR3 in amino acids: CASERGPNIDTQYF. As DNA, the CDR3 is TGTGCCAGCGAGCGGGGGCCGAATATTGATACGCAGTATTTT.

The rearrangement links TRBV20-1 to TRBJ2-2, with 9 nucleotides matching TRBD2. Germline V CDR1 and CDR2: DFQATT, SNEGSKA (reference sequence). The CDR3 is 15 amino acids. After removal of 7 bases from V and 1 base from J, the junction contained 7 bases not matched to a gene. CDR3 sequence reads: CSGLAGNLNTGELFF. CDR3 sequence (DNA): TGCAGTGGGCTAGCGGGGAACCTGAACACCGGGGAGCTGTTTTTT.

This chain connects TRBV7-2 to TRBJ2-3, with D possibly matching TRBD2 (7 bases). Germline values: CDR1 SGHTA, CDR2 FQGNSA. Trimming pared 11 bases from V and 8 bases from J, leaving 17 bases between. The CDR3 spans 12 residues. CDR3 sequence: CAGEGGVGTQYF. The CDR3 DNA is TGTGCCGGAGAGGGGGGGGTTGGTACGCAGTATTTT.

The chain employs TRBV11-2 and TRBJ2-5, with 9 bases aligning to TRBD2. The ends lost 3 bases at V and 9 bases at J; junction bases unmatched: 8. The CDR3 contains 14 residues. Germline CDR1 and CDR2: SGHAT and FQNNGV. The CDR3 loop reads CASSFSGGHTSQYF. As DNA, the CDR3 is TGTGCCAGCAGCTTTAGCGGGGGCCATACTTCCCAGTACTTC.

The V and J genes are TRBV4-1 and TRBJ2-7, with D possibly being TRBD1 (7 bases). The CDR3 is 15 amino acids. The germline V gene encodes CDR1 MGHRA and CDR2 YSYEKL. Trimming pared 1 base from V and 0 bases from J, leaving 10 bases between. This CDR3 reads CASSQVQGGSYEQYF. The CDR3 coding sequence is TGCGCCAGCAGCCAAGTTCAGGGGGGCTCCTACGAGCAGTACTTC.

The chain is built from TRBV5-4 and TRBJ2-5; 8 bases align to TRBD2. Trimming cost V 3 bases and J 7 bases; bases outside gene matches: 11. The CDR3 has 15 amino acids. Germline V lookup: CDR1 SGHNT, CDR2 YYREEE (reference sequence). CDR3 sequence: CASSSLSGGGGTQYF. In DNA form, the CDR3 reads TGTGCCAGCAGCTCACTGAGCGGGGGAGGAGGGACCCAGTACTTC.

The chain joins TRBV5-1 to TRBJ2-2; D perhaps matches TRBD1 (5 bases). Germline-derived CDR1 and CDR2 are SGHRS and YFSETQ. The CDR3 consists of 14 residues. Trimming took off 4 bases at V and 7 bases at J, with 14 bases between the two ends. In nucleotides, the CDR3 is TGCGCCAGCAGCCTGGCAGGGTTCGTCGGGGAGCTGTTTTTT. It specifies CASSLAGFVGELFF.

This clonotype was detected only a few times. This chain connects TRBV12-3 or TRBV12-4 to TRBJ2-3, with D uncertain. The CDR3 runs to 12 residues. V lost 3 bases to trimming and J lost 5 bases, with 6 bases between them. The CDR3 here is CASSFNGDTQYF. The CDR3 coding sequence is TGTGCCAGCAGTTTTAACGGAGATACGCAGTATTTT.

This chain connects TRBV6-5 to TRBJ1-2, with 8 bases fitting TRBD1. Germline V gives CDR1 MNHEY, CDR2 SVGAGI. V dropped 9 bases and J dropped 7; count of bases not matched to a gene: 13. The CDR3 length is 14 residues. The DNA for the CDR3 is TGTGCCAGTGTTCCGGACAGGGCCTTTGGTGGCTACACCTTC. The encoded protein is CASVPDRAFGGYTF.

This chain joins TRBV7-3 and TRBJ2-7, with D perhaps TRBD1 or TRBD2 (5 bases each). CDR1 and CDR2 (germline): SGHTA, FQGTGA. CDR3 length: 13 residues. V dropped 5 bases and J dropped 6 bases, with 14 bases sitting between them. This CDR3 reads CASSTTPGTEQYF. The CDR3, as DNA: TGTGCCAGCAGCACGACACCAGGGACCGAGCAGTACTTC.

The chain uses TRBV29-1 and TRBJ2-7; D gene ambiguous. Trimming shortened V by 4 bases and J by 4 bases, and 14 bases separated the two germline ends. The CDR3 runs to 13 residues. From germline, CDR1 is SQVTM and CDR2 ANQGSEA. The CDR3: CSVGNGPSYEQYV. DNA for the CDR3: TGCAGCGTTGGGAATGGGCCCTCGTACGAGCAGTACGTC.

This clonotype was observed a handful of times. The rearrangement uses TRBV5-1 and TRBJ2-1; D is perhaps TRBD2 (7 bases). This CDR3 is built from 14 residues. The germline V and J ends were trimmed by 7 bases and 9 bases, with 20 bases remaining between them. Germline V CDR1 and CDR2: SGHRS, YFSETQ. This CDR3 is CASGRGGAFGEQFF. As DNA, the CDR3 is TGCGCCAGCGGGAGAGGGGGGGCGTTCGGTGAGCAGTTCTTC. Using reference TRBV5-1 and TRBJ2-1 for the parts outside the CDR3, the full variable domain is KAGVTQTPRYLIKTRGQQVTLSCSPISGHRSVSWYQQTPGQGLQFLFEYFSETQRNKGNFPGRFSGRQFSNSRSEMNVSTLELGDSALYLCASGRGGAFGEQFFGPGTRLTVL.